This paragraph covers one T cell receptor beta chain sequence. This entry comes from a study of blood T cell repertoires in COVID-19. Study context: Material from acute and convalescent COVID-19 was sourced from the United States, Italy and Spain. Nucleic acid was either cDNA or gDNA, and it came from T cells, B-cell-depleted T cells, or PBMCs.

This CDR3 has 16 residues. Germline-derived CDR1 and CDR2 are ENHRY and SYGVKD. The V and J ends lost 6 bases and 2 bases, in that order; junction bases with no gene match: 11. The assay was immunoSEQ multiplex PCR, and TCRdb's table has in-frame clones only and misses some. In the table there are about 200,000 clones, roughly 85% of which are singletons. The rearrangement joins TRBV10-3 to TRBJ2-3; 7 bases match TRBD2. The sample consisted of peripheral blood. The sequence was obtained from an elderly woman with acute or convalescent COVID-19. This CDR3 reads CAIRGDGRTPTDTQYF. As DNA, the CDR3 is TGTGCCATCAGAGGTGACGGGAGGACACCCACAGATACGCAGTATTTT.